The 25 T cell receptor beta chains below all came from one sample that was sequenced in a study of cytomegalovirus exposure and HLA in healthy donors. PCR involved 60 Vbeta and 13 Jbeta primers. TCRdb's table, derived via immunoSEQ multiplex PCR, lists solely in-frame clones and lacks some. The sample lists more than 100,000 clones, around 83% occurring once. The sample consisted of PBMCs. The receptor source for this set is a woman between 45 and 65 years old in good health and CMV-seropositive.

The chain has TRBV4-3 and TRBJ2-7; D is ambiguous. The CDR3 is made up of 15 amino acids. Germline CDR1 and CDR2: LGHNA and YSLEER. V lost 4 bases to trimming and J lost 6 bases, with 19 bases between them. CDR3 loop: CASSPSVSRFSEQYF. The CDR3 DNA reads as TGCGCCAGCAGCCCCTCTGTCAGTCGATTCTCCGAGCAGTACTTC.

This chain uses TRBV6-5 with TRBJ2-5; 7 bases match TRBD1. The CDR3 runs 13 residues. CDR1 is MNHEY, CDR2 SVGAGI, per germline. Losses at the gene ends were 3 bases for V and 3 bases for J; bases not matched to a gene: 1. The CDR3 spells CASSYDREETQYF. The CDR3 coding sequence is TGTGCCAGCAGTTATGACAGGGAAGAGACCCAGTACTTC.

The rearrangement joins TRBV9 to TRBJ2-1; 9 positions match TRBD1. J lost 6 bases, V lost 2 bases, and 0 bases had no gene match. Germline lookup yields CDR1 SGDLS and CDR2 YYNGEE. This CDR3 region has 13 residues. The CDR3 region is CASSVTGGNEQFF. In DNA, the CDR3 is TGTGCCAGCAGCGTGACAGGGGGCAATGAGCAGTTCTTC.

The chain recombines TRBV30 with TRBJ1-1; D remains unclear. Trimming stripped 0 bases from V and 6 bases from J, with 14 bases between. The CDR3 sequence is 14 residues long. Germline lookup yields CDR1 GTSNPN and CDR2 SVGIG (reference sequence). CDR3 protein: CAWSVVEGWAEAFF. CDR3 bases: TGTGCCTGGAGTGTAGTGGAGGGATGGGCTGAAGCTTTCTTT.

This sequence joins TRBV4-1 and TRBJ2-2, with TRBD2 identical over 8 bases. Germline-derived CDR1 and CDR2 are MGHRA and YSYEKL. The V segment lost 4 bases and the J segment 4 bases; nucleotides outside the gene matches: 8. This CDR3 contains 16 residues. This CDR3 is CASSPAGGRATGELFF. The DNA of the CDR3 is TGCGCCAGCAGCCCGGCGGGGGGCAGGGCCACCGGGGAGCTGTTTTTT.

This chain uses TRBV5-1 with TRBJ2-2; the D is unclear. The CDR3 sequence is 16 residues long. Germline V gene data show CDR1 as SGHRS and CDR2 as YFSETQ. Trimming pared 1 base from V and 3 bases from J, leaving 13 bases between. The CDR3 coding sequence is TGCGCCAGCAGCTTGAGTGACGGGTCTTACACCGGGGAGCTGTTTTTT. This encodes CASSLSDGSYTGELFF.

The chain couples TRBV5-6 to TRBJ1-1, with D uncertain. The CDR3 covers 18 residues. The germline gives CDR1 SGHDT, CDR2 YYEEEE. V was clipped by 6 bases and J by 3 bases, with 27 bases between them. The CDR3 bases are TGTGCCAGCACTCCGAGGACTCGAGCAAGGGTATACGACACTGAAGCTTTCTTT. Translated, it gives CASTPRTRARVYDTEAFF.

The chain links TRBV28 to TRBJ2-1, with a tentative D call TRBD1 (5 bases). The CDR3 sequence is 15 residues long. Per germline, CDR1 MDHEN and CDR2 SYDVKM. Trimming removed 1 base from V and 12 bases from J, with 19 bases in between. The CDR3 DNA reads as TGTGCCAGCAGTTTATTTCAGGGATCCGTCCAAGTGCAGTTCTTC. It specifies CASSLFQGSVQVQFF.

V is TRBV29-1 and J is TRBJ2-1; 7 nucleotides line up with TRBD2. CDR1 and CDR2 (germline): SQVTM, ANQGSEA. The CDR3 runs to 15 residues. Germline trimming cut 3 bases from V and 8 bases from J; bases unmatched to any gene: 13. CDR3 residues: CSVEGGDFAGDEQFF. In nucleotides, the CDR3 is TGCAGCGTTGAGGGAGGGGACTTTGCAGGCGATGAGCAGTTCTTC.

The rearrangement joins TRBV28 to TRBJ2-1; TRBD2 agrees at 9 bases. Trimming removed 4 bases from V and 0 bases from J; junction bases left unmatched: 7. The germline CDR1 and CDR2 sequences are MDHEN and SYDVKM. CDR3 size: 17 residues. In DNA form, the CDR3 reads TGTGCCAGCAGTTCCTTAAGCGGGAGGAGCTCCTACAATGAGCAGTTCTTC. It yields the protein CASSSLSGRSSYNEQFF. The complete variable domain, with remaining parts taken from reference TRBV28 and TRBJ2-1, reads DVKVTQSSRYLVKRTGEKVFLECVQDMDHENMFWYRQDPGLGLRLIYFSYDVKMKEKGDIPEGYSVSREKKERFSLILESASTNQTSMYLCASSSLSGRSSYNEQFFGPGTRLTVL.

The chain recombines TRBV2 with TRBJ1-2, with D possibly matching TRBD1 (6 bases). V was pared by 8 bases and J by 4 bases, with 20 bases between. This CDR3 has 15 amino acids. Per the germline V gene, CDR1 is SNHLY and CDR2 is FYNNEI. CDR3: CASEAGGWAGYGYTF. DNA for the CDR3: TGTGCCAGCGAGGCTGGGGGCTGGGCGGGCTATGGCTACACCTTC.

This chain uses TRBV6-1 with TRBJ2-1, with a weak D call TRBD2 (6 bases). Looked up from germline, CDR1 is MNHNS and CDR2 is SASEGT. The CDR3 sequence is 14 residues long. V gave up 6 bases and J gave up 2 bases, with 11 bases separating them. The CDR3 is CASRPGSTYNEQFF. The CDR3 DNA sequence: TGTGCCAGCAGGCCCGGGAGCACCTACAATGAGCAGTTCTTC.

This clone was found a few times. For the CDR3, the DNA is TGCGCCAGCAAGGTCGGGTTGAACACTGAAGCTTTCTTT. This sequence encodes CASKVGLNTEAFF. The chain combines TRBV5-1 with TRBJ1-1; D remains ambiguous. V was trimmed by 6 bases and J by 0 bases, leaving 9 bases between them. There are 13 residues in the CDR3. Germline V gives CDR1 SGHRS, CDR2 YFSETQ.

J is TRBJ2-3 and V is TRBV5-1; 9 bases line up with TRBD2. The J segment lost 2 bases and the V segment lost 2 bases, leaving 6 bases of the junction unmatched. Germline loops: CDR1 SGHRS, CDR2 YFSETQ. The CDR3 runs 16 residues. CDR3 DNA sequence: TGCGCCAGCAGCTTCGGGGGACTAGCAACCACAGATACGCAGTATTTT. Amino acids: CASSFGGLATTDTQYF. The full variable domain, in which reference TRBV5-1 and TRBJ2-3 provide the parts outside the CDR3, is KAGVTQTPRYLIKTRGQQVTLSCSPISGHRSVSWYQQTPGQGLQFLFEYFSETQRNKGNFPGRFSGRQFSNSRSEMNVSTLELGDSALYLCASSFGGLATTDTQYFGPGTRLTVL.

The J gene is TRBJ2-7, the V gene TRBV9; the match to TRBD2 covers 8 bases. The CDR3 has 14 residues. The J segment lost 4 bases and the V segment lost 0 bases, leaving 3 bases of the junction unmatched. Germline V gives CDR1 SGDLS, CDR2 YYNGEE. The CDR3 loop reads CASSVGREGYEQYF. The CDR3 DNA sequence: TGTGCCAGCAGCGTAGGCCGGGAGGGTTACGAGCAGTACTTC.

The table lists this clone with a few counts. The V call is TRBV29-1, the J call TRBJ1-1; D might be TRBD1 (5 bases). V was cut by 5 bases and J by 7 bases, with 14 bases left in between. CDR3 length: 12 amino acids. CDR1 and CDR2 (germline): SQVTM, ANQGSEA. The CDR3 here is CSVSSGGFEAFF. CDR3 in DNA: TGCAGCGTTTCTAGCGGGGGTTTTGAAGCTTTCTTT.

The genes are TRBV10-3 and TRBJ2-7; tentatively, D is TRBD1 (6 bases). This CDR3 comprises 13 residues. Between the trimmed V and J ends, which lost 6 bases and 2 bases, there was a span of 11 bases. Germline CDR1 ENHRY, CDR2 SYGVKD. The CDR3 region is CAISRQETYEQYF. The DNA for the CDR3 is TGTGCCATCAGCCGACAGGAGACCTACGAGCAGTACTTC.

The chain combines TRBV2 with TRBJ1-5, with TRBD1 matching 7 bases. Per germline, CDR1 SNHLY and CDR2 FYNNEI. The CDR3 runs 16 residues. The V gene end was trimmed by 3 bases and the J gene end by 8 bases; junction bases not matched to a gene: 13. The CDR3 nucleotides are TGTGCCAGCAGTGAGGCAGGGGGAGCCATGGGAGAGCCCCAGCATTTT. Translation: CASSEAGGAMGEPQHF. The full variable domain, completed using reference TRBV2 and TRBJ1-5, is EPEVTQTPSHQVTQMGQEVILRCVPISNHLYFYWYRQILGQKVEFLVSFYNNEISEKSEIFDDQFSVERPDGSNFTLKIRSTKLEDSAMYFCASSEAGGAMGEPQHFGDGTRLSIL.

In its sample, this clone was seen a few times. This chain joins TRBV6-1 and TRBJ1-1; the D gene is possibly TRBD1 (5 bases). The CDR3 runs to 15 residues. V dropped 3 bases and J dropped 5 bases, with 16 bases sitting between them. Germline V gene lookup returns CDR1 MNHNS and CDR2 SASEGT. CDR3 DNA: TGTGCCAGCAGTGAGGGTTCCGGCAGGGTAACTGAAGCTTTCTTT. Protein: CASSEGSGRVTEAFF.

The J gene is TRBJ2-1, the V gene TRBV15; 9 bases are a match to TRBD2. Germline values: CDR1 LNHNV, CDR2 YYDKDF (reference sequence). Germline trimming cut 2 bases from V and 5 bases from J; bases unmatched to any gene: 7. This CDR3 is built from 16 residues. CDR3 region: CATSRLGRGGDNEQFF. The CDR3 DNA reads as TGTGCCACCAGCAGACTTGGGCGGGGGGGGGACAATGAGCAGTTCTTC.

J is TRBJ2-7 and V is TRBV5-4, with 7 positions matching TRBD2. CDR1 is SGHNT and CDR2 is YYREEE in the germline V gene (reference sequence). Trimming removed 4 bases from V and 1 base from J; junction bases left unmatched: 8. The CDR3 consists of 15 residues. As DNA, the CDR3 is TGTGCCAGCAGCCCCGGTGCGGGGGTTTCCTACGAGCAGTACTTC. Residues: CASSPGAGVSYEQYF.

The CDR3 protein is CASSYLTGFRQPQHF. In DNA, the CDR3 is TGTGCCAGCAGTTATTTGACAGGCTTCAGGCAGCCCCAGCATTTT. The chain is built from TRBV6-6 and TRBJ1-5; tentative D call: TRBD1 (6 bases). This CDR3 comprises 15 residues. Germline V CDR1 and CDR2: MNHNY, SVGAGI (reference sequence). The V gene lost 3 bases and the J gene lost 7 bases, with 16 bases spanning the gap.

In its sample, this clone was seen a few times. The chain uses TRBV28 and TRBJ2-1, with TRBD1 identical over 7 bases. Per the germline V gene, CDR1 is MDHEN and CDR2 is SYDVKM. The ends lost 7 bases at V and 1 base at J; junction bases unmatched: 4. The CDR3 consists of 14 residues. In DNA, the CDR3 is TGTGCCAGCACCCCAGGGGGTTCCTACAATGAGCAGTTCTTC. Amino acids: CASTPGGSYNEQFF.

The chain joins TRBV28 to TRBJ2-7; 12 nucleotides match TRBD2. In germline, CDR1 is MDHEN, CDR2 SYDVKM. Trimming at V came to 6 bases and at J to 0 bases, leaving 9 bases not matched to a gene. The CDR3 runs 17 residues. The CDR3 DNA is TGTGCCAGCAGCCTAACGGGACTAGCGGGCTACTCCTACGAGCAGTACTTC. Translated, it gives CASSLTGLAGYSYEQYF.

The genes are TRBV4-3 and TRBJ1-3; perhaps TRBD1 as D (5 bases). This CDR3 region has 15 residues. V shed 3 bases and J shed 0 bases, with 9 bases lying between them. Germline V gives CDR1 LGHNA, CDR2 YSLEER. The CDR3 sequence: CASSQTAYSGNTIYF. In nucleotides, the CDR3 is TGCGCCAGCAGCCAGACAGCTTACTCTGGAAACACCATATATTTT.